This T cell receptor (beta chain) was recorded in a study of CD8 T cells in Susac syndrome. Sequencing of TCR beta was performed on blood CD8+ T cells and on blood CD4+ T cells. Germline assignment: CDR1 SGDLS and CDR2 YYNGEE. The length of the CDR3 is 14 residues. V lost 2 bases and J lost 5, with 12 bases in between. With random hexamers, reverse transcription was performed on roughly 0.45 to 1 ug of RNA. With immunoSEQ multiplex PCR, TCR beta CDR3 was amplified across 54 Vbeta and 13 Jbeta. TCRdb reprocessed the immunoSEQ multiplex PCR reads with MiXCR, giving one entry per CDR3 protein. Of about 210,000 distinct CDR3 sequences listed, 95% are singletons.

Sequences were obtained from CD4+ T cells from PBMCs. The TCR sequence derives from a human donor with multiple sclerosis. This rearrangement joins TRBV9 to TRBJ2-3, with no clear D. DNA for the CDR3: TGTGCCAGCAGCGTGGCCTCAACACTAGATACGCAGTATTTT. As protein: CASSVASTLDTQYF.